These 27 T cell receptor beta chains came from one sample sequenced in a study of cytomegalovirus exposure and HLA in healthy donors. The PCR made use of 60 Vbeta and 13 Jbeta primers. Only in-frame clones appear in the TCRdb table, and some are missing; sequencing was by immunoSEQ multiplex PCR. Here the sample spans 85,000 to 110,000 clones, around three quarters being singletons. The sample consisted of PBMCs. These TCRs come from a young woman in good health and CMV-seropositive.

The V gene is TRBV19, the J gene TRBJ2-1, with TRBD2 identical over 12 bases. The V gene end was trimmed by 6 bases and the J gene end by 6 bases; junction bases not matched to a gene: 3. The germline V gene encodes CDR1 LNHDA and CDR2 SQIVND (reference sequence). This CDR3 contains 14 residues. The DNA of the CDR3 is TGTGCCAGTAGCTCTAGCGGGAGGGCCAATGAGCAGTTCTTC. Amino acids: CASSSSGRANEQFF.

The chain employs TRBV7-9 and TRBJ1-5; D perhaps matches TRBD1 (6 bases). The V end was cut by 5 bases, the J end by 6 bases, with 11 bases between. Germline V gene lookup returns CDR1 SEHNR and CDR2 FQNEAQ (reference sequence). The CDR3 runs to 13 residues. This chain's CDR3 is CASSNREAQPQHF. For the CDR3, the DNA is TGTGCCAGCAGCAACAGGGAAGCTCAGCCCCAGCATTTT. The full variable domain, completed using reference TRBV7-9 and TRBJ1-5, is DTGVSQNPRHKITKRGQNVTFRCDPISEHNRLYWYRQTLGQGPEFLTYFQNEAQLEKSRLLSDRFSAERPKGSFSTLEIQRTEQGDSAMYLCASSNREAQPQHFGDGTRLSIL.

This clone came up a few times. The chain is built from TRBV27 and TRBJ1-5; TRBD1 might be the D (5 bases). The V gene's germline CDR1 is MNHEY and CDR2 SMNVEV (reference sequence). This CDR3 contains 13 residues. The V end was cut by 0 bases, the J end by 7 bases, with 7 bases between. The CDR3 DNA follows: TGTGCCAGCAGTTTATCACAGGCACAGCCCCAGCATTTT. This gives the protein CASSLSQAQPQHF.

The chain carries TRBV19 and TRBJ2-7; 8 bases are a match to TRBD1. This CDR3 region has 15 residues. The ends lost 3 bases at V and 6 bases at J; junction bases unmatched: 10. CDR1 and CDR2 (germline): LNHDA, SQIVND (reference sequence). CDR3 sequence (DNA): TGTGCCAGTAGTATCCCGGGACAGGCCGAATTCGAGCAGTACTTC. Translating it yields CASSIPGQAEFEQYF. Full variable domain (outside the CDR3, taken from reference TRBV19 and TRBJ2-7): DGGITQSPKYLFRKEGQNVTLSCEQNLNHDAMYWYRQDPGQGLRLIYYSQIVNDFQKGDIAEGYSVSREKKESFPLTVTSAQKNPTAFYLCASSIPGQAEFEQYFGPGTRLTVT.

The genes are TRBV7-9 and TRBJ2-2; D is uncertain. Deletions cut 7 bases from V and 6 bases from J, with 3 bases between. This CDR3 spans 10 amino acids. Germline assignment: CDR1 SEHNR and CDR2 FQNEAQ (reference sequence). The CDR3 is CASISGELFF. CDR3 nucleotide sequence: TGTGCCAGCATCTCCGGGGAGCTGTTTTTT.

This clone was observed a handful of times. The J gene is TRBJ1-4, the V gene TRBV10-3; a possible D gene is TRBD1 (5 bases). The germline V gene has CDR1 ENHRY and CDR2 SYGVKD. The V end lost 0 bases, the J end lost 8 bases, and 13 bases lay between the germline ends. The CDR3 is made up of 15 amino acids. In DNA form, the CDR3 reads TGTGCCATCAGTGAGTCCGGGGGAATCTCCGAAAAACTGTTTTTT. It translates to CAISESGGISEKLFF.

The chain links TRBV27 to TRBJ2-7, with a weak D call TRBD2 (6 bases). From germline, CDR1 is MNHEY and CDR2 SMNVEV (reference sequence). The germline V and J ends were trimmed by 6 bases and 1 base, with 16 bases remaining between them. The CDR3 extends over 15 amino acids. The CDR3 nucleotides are TGTGCCAGCAGCCCCCGGGGTAGCGGATCCTACGAGCAGTACTTC. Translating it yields CASSPRGSGSYEQYF.

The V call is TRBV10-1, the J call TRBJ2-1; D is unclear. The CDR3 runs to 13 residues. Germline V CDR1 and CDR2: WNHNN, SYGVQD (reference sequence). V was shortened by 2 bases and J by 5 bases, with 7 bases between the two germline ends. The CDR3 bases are TGCGCCAGCAGTGAGGGGCAGCACAATGAGCAGTTCTTC. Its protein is CASSEGQHNEQFF.

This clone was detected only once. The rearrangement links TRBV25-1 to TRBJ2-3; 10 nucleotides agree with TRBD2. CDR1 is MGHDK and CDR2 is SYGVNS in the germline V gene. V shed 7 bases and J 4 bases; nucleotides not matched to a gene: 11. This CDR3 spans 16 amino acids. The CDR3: CASTTRTSGVADTQYF. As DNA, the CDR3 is TGTGCCAGCACAACAAGGACTAGCGGCGTGGCAGATACGCAGTATTTT.

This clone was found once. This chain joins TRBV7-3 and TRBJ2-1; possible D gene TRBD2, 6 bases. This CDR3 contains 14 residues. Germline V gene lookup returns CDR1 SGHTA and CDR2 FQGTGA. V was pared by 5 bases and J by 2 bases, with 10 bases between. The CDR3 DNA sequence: TGTGCCAGCAGCCCTCGGGGGACCTACAATGAGCAGTTCTTC. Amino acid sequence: CASSPRGTYNEQFF.

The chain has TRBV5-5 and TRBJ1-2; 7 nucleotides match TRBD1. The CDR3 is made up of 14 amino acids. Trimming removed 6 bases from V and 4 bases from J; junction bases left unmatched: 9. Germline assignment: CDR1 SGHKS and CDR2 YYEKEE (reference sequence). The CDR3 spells CASTNLPGGYGYTF. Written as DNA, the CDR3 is TGTGCCAGCACCAACCTGCCAGGGGGCTATGGCTACACCTTC.

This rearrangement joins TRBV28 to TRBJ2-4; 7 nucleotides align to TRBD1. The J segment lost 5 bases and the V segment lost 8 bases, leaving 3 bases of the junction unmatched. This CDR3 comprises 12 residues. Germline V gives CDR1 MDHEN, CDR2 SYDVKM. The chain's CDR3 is CASHGTENIQYF. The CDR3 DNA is TGTGCCAGCCACGGGACAGAAAACATTCAGTACTTC.

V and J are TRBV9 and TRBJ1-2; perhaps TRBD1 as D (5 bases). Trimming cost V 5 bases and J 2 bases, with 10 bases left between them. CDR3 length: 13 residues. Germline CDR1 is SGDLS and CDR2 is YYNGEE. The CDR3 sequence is CASRGGENYGYTF. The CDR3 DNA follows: TGTGCCAGCAGGGGGGGGGAGAACTATGGCTACACCTTC.

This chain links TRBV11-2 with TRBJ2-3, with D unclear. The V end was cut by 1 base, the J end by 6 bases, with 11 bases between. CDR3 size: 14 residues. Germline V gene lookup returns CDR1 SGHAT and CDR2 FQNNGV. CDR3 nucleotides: TGTGCCAGCAGCTTAGGCCCCCCCAGGGATACGCAGTATTTT. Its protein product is CASSLGPPRDTQYF.

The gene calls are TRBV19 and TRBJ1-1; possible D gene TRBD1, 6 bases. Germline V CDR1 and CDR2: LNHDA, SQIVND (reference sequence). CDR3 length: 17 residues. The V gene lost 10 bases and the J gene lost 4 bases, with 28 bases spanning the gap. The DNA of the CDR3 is TGTGCCACCAGAATGACGTGGGGGCGGTGGAGTGGCACTGAAGCTTTCTTT. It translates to CATRMTWGRWSGTEAFF.

The CDR3 nucleotides are TGTGCCAGCAGTTTATCAGCTCGGCTAGCGGGTCCCTACGAGCAGTACTTC. Its translation is CASSLSARLAGPYEQYF. V gene TRBV27 combines with J gene TRBJ2-7; TRBD2 matches at 8 bases. Germline values: CDR1 MNHEY, CDR2 SMNVEV (reference sequence). The CDR3 has 17 residues. Unmatched junction bases numbered 9, after V lost 0 bases and J lost 2 bases.

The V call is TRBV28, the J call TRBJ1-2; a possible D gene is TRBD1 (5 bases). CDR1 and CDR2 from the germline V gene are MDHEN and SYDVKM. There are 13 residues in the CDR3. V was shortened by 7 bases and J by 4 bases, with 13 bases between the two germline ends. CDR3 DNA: TGTGCCAGCAACATAGGGGAGGTCTATGGCTACACCTTC. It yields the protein CASNIGEVYGYTF.

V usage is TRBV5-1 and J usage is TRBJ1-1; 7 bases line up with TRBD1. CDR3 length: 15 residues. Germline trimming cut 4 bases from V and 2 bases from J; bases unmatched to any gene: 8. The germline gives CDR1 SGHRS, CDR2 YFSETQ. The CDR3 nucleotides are TGCGCCAGCAGCCTGACAGGGAACTTAAACACTGAAGCTTTCTTT. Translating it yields CASSLTGNLNTEAFF.

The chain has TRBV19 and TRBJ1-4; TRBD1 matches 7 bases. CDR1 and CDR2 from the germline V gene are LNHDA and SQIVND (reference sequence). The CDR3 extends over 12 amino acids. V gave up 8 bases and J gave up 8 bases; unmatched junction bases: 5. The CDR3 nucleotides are TGTGCCAGTTCCGGGACAGCAGAAAAACTGTTTTTT. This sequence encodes CASSGTAEKLFF.

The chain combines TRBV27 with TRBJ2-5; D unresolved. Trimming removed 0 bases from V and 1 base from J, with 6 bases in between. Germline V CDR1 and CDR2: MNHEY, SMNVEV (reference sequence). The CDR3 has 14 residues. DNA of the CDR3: TGTGCCAGCAGTTTATCCAGGCCCCAAGAGACCCAGTACTTC. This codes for CASSLSRPQETQYF.

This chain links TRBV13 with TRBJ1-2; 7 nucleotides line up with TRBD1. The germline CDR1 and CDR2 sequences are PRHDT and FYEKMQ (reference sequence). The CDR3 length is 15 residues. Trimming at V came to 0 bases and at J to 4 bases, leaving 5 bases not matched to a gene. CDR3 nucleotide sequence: TGTGCCAGCAGCTTAGGTAGGGGGCTAGCCTATGGCTACACCTTC. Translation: CASSLGRGLAYGYTF.

The CDR3 is CASSFAGGGQYF. CDR3 coding DNA: TGTGCCAGCAGCTTCGCAGGTGGAGGGCAGTACTTC. The gene calls are TRBV5-5 and TRBJ2-7; tentative D call: TRBD2 (5 bases). The germline CDR1 and CDR2 sequences are SGHKS and YYEKEE (reference sequence). This CDR3 spans 12 amino acids. The ends were cut back, 2 bases at V and 9 bases at J, with 12 bases in the middle.

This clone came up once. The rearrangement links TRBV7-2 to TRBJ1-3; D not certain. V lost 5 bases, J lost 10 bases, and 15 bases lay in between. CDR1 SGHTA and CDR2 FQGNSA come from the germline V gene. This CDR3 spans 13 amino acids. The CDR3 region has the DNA TGTGCCAGCAGCCGCGGGGAGCTAGGGACCATATATTTT. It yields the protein CASSRGELGTIYF.

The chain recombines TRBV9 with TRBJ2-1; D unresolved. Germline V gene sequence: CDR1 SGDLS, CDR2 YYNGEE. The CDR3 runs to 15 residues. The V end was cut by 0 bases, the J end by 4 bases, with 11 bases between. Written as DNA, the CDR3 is TGTGCCAGCAGCGTAGCGGGTATGAATTACAATGAGCAGTTCTTC. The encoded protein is CASSVAGMNYNEQFF.

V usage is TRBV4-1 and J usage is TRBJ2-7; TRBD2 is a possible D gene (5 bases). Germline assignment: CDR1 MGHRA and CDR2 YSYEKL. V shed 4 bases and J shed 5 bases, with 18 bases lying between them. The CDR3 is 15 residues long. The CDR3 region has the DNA TGCGCCAGCAGCCCCCCTGAGAGTTGGGAGAACGAGCAGTACTTC. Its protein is CASSPPESWENEQYF.

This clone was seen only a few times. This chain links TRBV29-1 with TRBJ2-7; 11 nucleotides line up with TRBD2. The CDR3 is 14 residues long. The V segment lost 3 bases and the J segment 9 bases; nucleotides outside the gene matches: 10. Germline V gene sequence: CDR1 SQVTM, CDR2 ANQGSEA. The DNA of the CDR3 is TGCAGCGTTGATGGAGTGCTAGCGGGAGGTGGGCAGTACTTC. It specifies CSVDGVLAGGGQYF.

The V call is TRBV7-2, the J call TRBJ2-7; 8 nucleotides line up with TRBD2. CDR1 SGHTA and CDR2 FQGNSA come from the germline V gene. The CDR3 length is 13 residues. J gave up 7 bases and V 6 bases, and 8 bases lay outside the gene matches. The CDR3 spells CASRSRTGGEQYF. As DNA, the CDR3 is TGTGCCAGCAGAAGCCGGACGGGAGGGGAGCAGTACTTC.